This TCR beta chain was found in a study of cytomegalovirus exposure and HLA in healthy donors. Germline-derived CDR1 and CDR2 are SGHRS and YFSETQ. The CDR3 is made up of 16 amino acids. After removal of 4 bases from V and 2 bases from J, the junction contained 8 bases not matched to a gene. Primers: 60 Vbeta forward and 13 Jbeta reverse. Some clones are missing from TCRdb's copy, which holds only in-frame ones; the method was immunoSEQ multiplex PCR. The table records 83,000 or so clones, 81% of them present only once. The V and J genes are TRBV5-1 and TRBJ2-7; TRBD1 aligns across 11 bases. The sample consisted of PBMCs. The source of this sequence is a woman aged 25 to 39 in good health and CMV-seronegative. The CDR3, as DNA: TGCGCCAGCAGCCCCCTGGGACAGGGGGTAACCTACGAGCAGTACTTC. It codes for CASSPLGQGVTYEQYF.